The text below deals with one TCR beta chain. The record originates from a study of shared clonotypes between healthy human individuals. Only in-frame clones appear in the TCRdb table, and some are missing; sequencing was by immunoSEQ multiplex PCR. The repertoire includes fewer than 2.5 million clones, over 85% of them detected once, and 0.36% sits in the top ten. Germline CDR1 reads SGHVS; CDR2 reads FNYEAQ. The length of the CDR3 is 16 residues. The sample was naive CD4+ T cells from PBMCs. Subset here: CD45RA+ positively selected. The receptor's source is a man younger than 30 in good health. Some clones in this sample may be carry-over from other donors' samples. The genes are TRBV7-6 and TRBJ2-5; D unclear. Near its end, the DNA agrees better with TRBJ2-7, so the J call may be wrong. In DNA form, the CDR3 reads TGTGCCAGCAGCTTACTCACCCGGCAGAGCTCCTACGAGCAGTACTTC. Its protein product is CASSLLTRQSSYEQYF.